This entry lists 3 T cell receptor beta chains sequenced from one sample in a study of Tregs in tolerant kidney transplant recipients (dated by TCRdb to between 2019 and 2020). The protocol used for the library was the immunoSEQ multiplex PCR assay. In TCRdb, the immuneACCESS table is reduced to in-frame sequences with V and J assigned. These tables do not hold every clone; where another copy was compared, an unresolved V gene accounts for under half, and the others remain unexplained. This sample is represented by 55,000 to 75,000 clones; around 87% of them were singletons. The biggest ten clones account for around 4.1% of the sample. The intended sense of this specimen's time point label: 6 months after combined kidney and bone marrow transplant. The transplants used related donors along with nonmyeloablative bone marrow transplantation, and in the human trials mixed chimerism was transient. The source material was CD4+ T cells from blood (PBMCs), sampled 6 months after the transplant. These receptors originate from a human patient who received a combined kidney and bone marrow transplant. Some T cells may originate with the graft donor following a transplant.

The chain joins TRBV2 to TRBJ1-1; D is unclear. Germline CDR1 reads SNHLY; CDR2 reads FYNNEI. The CDR3 has 12 amino acids. With 5 bases removed from V and 8 bases from J, the gap between germline ends came to 12 bases. The CDR3 nucleotides are TGTGCCAGCAGTTTGGTAGGGAGGGAAGCTTTCTTT. It encodes CASSLVGREAFF.

The J gene is TRBJ1-5, the V gene TRBV19; D is unresolved. The CDR3 sequence is 14 residues long. The germline gives CDR1 LNHDA, CDR2 SQIVND (reference sequence). With 3 bases removed from V and 5 bases from J, the gap between germline ends came to 11 bases. DNA of the CDR3: TGTGCCAGTAGTATCCACGGGGAGGATCAGCCCCAGCATTTT. Encoded protein: CASSIHGEDQPQHF. Drawing the rest from reference TRBV19 and TRBJ1-5, the complete variable domain is DGGITQSPKYLFRKEGQNVTLSCEQNLNHDAMYWYRQDPGQGLRLIYYSQIVNDFQKGDIAEGYSVSREKKESFPLTVTSAQKNPTAFYLCASSIHGEDQPQHFGDGTRLSIL.

The chain couples TRBV11-3 to TRBJ2-2, with 7 bases lining up with TRBD2. The CDR3 is 14 residues long. Germline assignment: CDR1 SGHNT and CDR2 YENEEA. The J segment lost 6 bases and the V segment lost 1 base, leaving 2 bases of the junction unmatched. The CDR3 nucleotides are TGTGCCAGCAGCTTAGGGGGAGGGCCCGGGGAGCTGTTTTTT. It specifies CASSLGGGPGELFF.